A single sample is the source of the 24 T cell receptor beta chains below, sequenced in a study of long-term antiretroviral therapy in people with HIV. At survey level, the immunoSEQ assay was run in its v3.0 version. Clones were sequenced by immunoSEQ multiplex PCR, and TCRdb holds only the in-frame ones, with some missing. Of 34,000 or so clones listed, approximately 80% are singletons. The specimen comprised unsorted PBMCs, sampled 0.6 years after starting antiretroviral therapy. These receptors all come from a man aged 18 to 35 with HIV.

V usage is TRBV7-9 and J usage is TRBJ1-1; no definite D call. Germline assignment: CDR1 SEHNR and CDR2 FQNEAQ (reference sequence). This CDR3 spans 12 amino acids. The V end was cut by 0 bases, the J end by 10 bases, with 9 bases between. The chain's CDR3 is CASSLALTRAFF. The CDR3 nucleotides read TGTGCCAGCAGCTTAGCGCTCACGAGAGCTTTCTTT.

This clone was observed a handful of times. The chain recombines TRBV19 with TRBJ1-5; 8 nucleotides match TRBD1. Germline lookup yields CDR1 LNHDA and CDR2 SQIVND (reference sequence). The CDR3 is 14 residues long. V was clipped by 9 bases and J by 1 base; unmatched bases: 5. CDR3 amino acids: CASQDRASNQPQHF. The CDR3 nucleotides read TGTGCCAGCCAGGACAGGGCAAGCAATCAGCCCCAGCATTTT.

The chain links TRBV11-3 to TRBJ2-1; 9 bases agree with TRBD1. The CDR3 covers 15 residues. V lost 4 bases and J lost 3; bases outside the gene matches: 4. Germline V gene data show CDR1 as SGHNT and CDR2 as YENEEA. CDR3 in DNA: TGTGCCAGCAGCTCGGGACAGGGTAACTACAATGAGCAGTTCTTC. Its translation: CASSSGQGNYNEQFF.

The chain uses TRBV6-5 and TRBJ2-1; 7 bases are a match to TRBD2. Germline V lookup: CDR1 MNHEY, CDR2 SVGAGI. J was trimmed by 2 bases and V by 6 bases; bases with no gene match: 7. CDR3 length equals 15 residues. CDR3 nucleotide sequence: TGTGCCAGCAGCCAGTCGCTAGCGGCCTACAATGAGCAGTTCTTC. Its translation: CASSQSLAAYNEQFF.

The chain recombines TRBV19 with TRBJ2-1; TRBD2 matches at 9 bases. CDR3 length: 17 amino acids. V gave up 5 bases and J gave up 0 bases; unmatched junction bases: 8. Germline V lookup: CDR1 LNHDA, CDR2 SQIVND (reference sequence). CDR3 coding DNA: TGTGCCAGTAGTTCACGACTAGCGGAGAGCTCCTACAATGAGCAGTTCTTC. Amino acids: CASSSRLAESSYNEQFF.

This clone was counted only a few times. The CDR3, as DNA: TGTGCCAGCAGCATACAGGGGACCTATGGCTACACCTTC. It encodes CASSIQGTYGYTF. This chain joins TRBV6-1 and TRBJ1-2; TRBD1 agrees at 7 bases. This CDR3 is built from 13 residues. Losses at the gene ends were 6 bases for V and 4 bases for J; bases not matched to a gene: 5. CDR1 MNHNS and CDR2 SASEGT come from the germline V gene.

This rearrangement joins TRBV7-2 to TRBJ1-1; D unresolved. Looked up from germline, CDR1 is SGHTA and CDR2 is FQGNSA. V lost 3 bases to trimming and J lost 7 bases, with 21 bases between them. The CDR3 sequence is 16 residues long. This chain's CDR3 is CASSFRSTTTGGEAFF. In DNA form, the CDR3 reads TGTGCCAGCAGCTTTAGGAGCACAACGACGGGTGGTGAAGCTTTCTTT.

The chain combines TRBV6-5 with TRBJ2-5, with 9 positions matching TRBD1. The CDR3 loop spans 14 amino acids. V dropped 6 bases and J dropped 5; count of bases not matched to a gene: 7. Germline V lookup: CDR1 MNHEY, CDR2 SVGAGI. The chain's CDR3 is CASRETGGGETQYF. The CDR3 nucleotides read TGTGCCAGCAGAGAAACAGGGGGCGGGGAGACCCAGTACTTC.

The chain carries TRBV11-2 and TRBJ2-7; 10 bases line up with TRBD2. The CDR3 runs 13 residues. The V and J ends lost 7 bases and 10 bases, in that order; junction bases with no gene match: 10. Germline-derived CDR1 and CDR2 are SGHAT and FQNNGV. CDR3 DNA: TGTGCCAGCATGACCAGCGGGAGGGCCTTACAGTACTTC. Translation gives CASMTSGRALQYF. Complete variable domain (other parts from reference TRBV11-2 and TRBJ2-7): EAGVAQSPRYKIIEKRQSVAFWCNPISGHATLYWYQQILGQGPKLLIQFQNNGVVDDSQLPKDRFSAERLKGVDSTLKIQPAKLEDSAVYLCASMTSGRALQYFGPGTRLTVT.

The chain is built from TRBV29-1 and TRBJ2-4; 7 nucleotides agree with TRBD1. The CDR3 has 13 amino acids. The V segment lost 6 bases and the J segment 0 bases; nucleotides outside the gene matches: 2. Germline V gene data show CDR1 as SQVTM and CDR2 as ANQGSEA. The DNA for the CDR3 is TGCAGCGTCCGACAGGGAGCCAAAAACATTCAGTACTTC. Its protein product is CSVRQGAKNIQYF.

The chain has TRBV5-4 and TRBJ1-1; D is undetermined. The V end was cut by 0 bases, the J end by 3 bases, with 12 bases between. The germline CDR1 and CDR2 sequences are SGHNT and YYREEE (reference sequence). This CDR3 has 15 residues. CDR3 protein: CASSLVSGVYTEAFF. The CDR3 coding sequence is TGTGCCAGCAGCTTGGTTTCAGGAGTGTACACTGAAGCTTTCTTT.

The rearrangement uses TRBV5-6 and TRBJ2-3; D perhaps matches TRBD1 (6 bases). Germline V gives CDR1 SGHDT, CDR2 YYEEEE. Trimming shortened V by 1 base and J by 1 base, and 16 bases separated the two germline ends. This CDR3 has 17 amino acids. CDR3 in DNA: TGTGCCAGCAGCTTGTTATACCAGGGGCTCGGCACAGATACGCAGTATTTT. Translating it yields CASSLLYQGLGTDTQYF.

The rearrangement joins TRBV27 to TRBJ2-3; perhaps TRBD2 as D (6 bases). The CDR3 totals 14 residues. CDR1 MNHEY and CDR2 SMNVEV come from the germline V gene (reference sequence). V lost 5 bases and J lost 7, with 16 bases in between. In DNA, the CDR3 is TGTGCCAGCAGTCCTAGCGCGGGACGTTATACGCAGTATTTT. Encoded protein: CASSPSAGRYTQYF.

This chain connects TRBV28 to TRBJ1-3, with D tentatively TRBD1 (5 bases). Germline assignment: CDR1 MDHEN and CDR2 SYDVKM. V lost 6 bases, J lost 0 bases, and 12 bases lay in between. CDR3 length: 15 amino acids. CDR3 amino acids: CASSPGGSSGNTIYF. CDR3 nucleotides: TGTGCCAGCAGCCCCGGGGGGTCCTCTGGAAACACCATATATTTT.

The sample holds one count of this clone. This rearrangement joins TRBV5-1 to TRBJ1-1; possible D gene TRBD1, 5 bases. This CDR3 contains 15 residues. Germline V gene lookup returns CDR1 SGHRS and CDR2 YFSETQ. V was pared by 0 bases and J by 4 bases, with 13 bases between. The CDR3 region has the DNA TGCGCCAGCAGCTTGGCCACAGGTCGAGGCACTGAAGCTTTCTTT. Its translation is CASSLATGRGTEAFF.

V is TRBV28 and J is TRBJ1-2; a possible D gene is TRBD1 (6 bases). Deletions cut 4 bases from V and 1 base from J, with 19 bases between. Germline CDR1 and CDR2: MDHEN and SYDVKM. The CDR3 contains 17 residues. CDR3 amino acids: CASSSHGGQPFNYGYTF. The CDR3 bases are TGTGCCAGCAGTTCCCACGGCGGACAGCCTTTTAACTATGGCTACACCTTC.

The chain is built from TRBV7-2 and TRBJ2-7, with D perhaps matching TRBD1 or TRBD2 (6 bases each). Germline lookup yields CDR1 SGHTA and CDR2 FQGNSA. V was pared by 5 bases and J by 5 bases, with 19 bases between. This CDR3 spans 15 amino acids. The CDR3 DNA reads TGTGCCAGCAGCACGGGACACCCAGGGAGGAACGAGCAGTACTTC. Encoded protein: CASSTGHPGRNEQYF.

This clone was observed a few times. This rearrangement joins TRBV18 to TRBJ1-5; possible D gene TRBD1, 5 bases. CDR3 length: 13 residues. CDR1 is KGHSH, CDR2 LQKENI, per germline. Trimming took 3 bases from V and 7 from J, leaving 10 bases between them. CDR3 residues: CASSPGTEQPQHF. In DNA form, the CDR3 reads TGTGCCAGCTCACCCGGGACGGAACAGCCCCAGCATTTT.

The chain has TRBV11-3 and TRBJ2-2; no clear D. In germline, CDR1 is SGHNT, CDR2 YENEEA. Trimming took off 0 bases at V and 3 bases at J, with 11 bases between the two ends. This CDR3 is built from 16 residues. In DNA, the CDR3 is TGTGCCAGCAGCTTAGATGAGGTCTATCACACCGGGGAGCTGTTTTTT. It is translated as CASSLDEVYHTGELFF.

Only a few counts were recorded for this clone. CDR3 nucleotide sequence: TGTGCCAGCAGCTTATCTGCCTACGAGCAGTACTTC. It specifies CASSLSAYEQYF. This chain joins TRBV11-2 and TRBJ2-7; D ambiguous. Germline V gene sequence: CDR1 SGHAT, CDR2 FQNNGV. Trimming pared 2 bases from V and 2 bases from J, leaving 4 bases between. This CDR3 comprises 12 residues.

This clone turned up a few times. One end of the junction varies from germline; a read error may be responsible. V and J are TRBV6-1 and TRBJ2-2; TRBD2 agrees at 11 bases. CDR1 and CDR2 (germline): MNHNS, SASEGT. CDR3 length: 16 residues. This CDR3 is CANSEVAGGHTGELFF. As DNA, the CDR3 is TGTGCCAACAGTGAAGTAGCGGGAGGGCACACCGGGGAGCTGTTTTTT.

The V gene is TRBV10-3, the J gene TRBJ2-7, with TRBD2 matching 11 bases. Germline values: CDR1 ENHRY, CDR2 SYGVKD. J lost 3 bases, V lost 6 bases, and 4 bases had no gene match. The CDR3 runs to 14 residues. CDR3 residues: CAISPTSGIYEQYF. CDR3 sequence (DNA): TGTGCCATCAGCCCGACTAGCGGGATCTACGAGCAGTACTTC.

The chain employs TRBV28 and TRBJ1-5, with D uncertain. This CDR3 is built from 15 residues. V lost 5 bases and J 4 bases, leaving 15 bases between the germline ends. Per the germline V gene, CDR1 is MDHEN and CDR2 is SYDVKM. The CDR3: CASSAHEARNQPQHF. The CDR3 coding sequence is TGTGCCAGCAGTGCCCATGAGGCTCGTAATCAGCCCCAGCATTTT.

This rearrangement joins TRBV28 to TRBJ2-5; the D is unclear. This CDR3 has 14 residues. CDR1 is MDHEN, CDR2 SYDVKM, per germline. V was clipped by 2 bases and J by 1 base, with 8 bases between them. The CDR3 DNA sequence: TGTGCCAGCAGTTTAGGGCGGACCCAAGAGACCCAGTACTTC. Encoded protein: CASSLGRTQETQYF.